The 22 T cell receptor beta chains below all came from one sample that was sequenced in a study of T cell responses to AZD1222 COVID-19 vaccine. Repertoires were generated with immunoSEQ multiplex PCR, while TCRdb's copy carries only in-frame clones and drops some. The table records about 160,000 clones, about 88% of them present only once. This specimen was peripheral blood, taken on day 0 of AZD1222 vaccination. These receptors came from an adult in good health.

This clone was picked up one time. The chain couples TRBV7-3 to TRBJ2-2; TRBD2 agrees at 11 bases. CDR3 length: 16 residues. The V and J ends lost 5 bases and 2 bases, in that order; junction bases with no gene match: 4. In germline, CDR1 is SGHTA, CDR2 FQGTGA. Written as DNA, the CDR3 is TGTGCCAGCAGCCCTAGCGGGAGGAGAAACACCGGGGAGCTGTTTTTT. Translation gives CASSPSGRRNTGELFF.

The gene calls are TRBV9 and TRBJ2-1, with 7 bases matching TRBD2. Germline V gene data show CDR1 as SGDLS and CDR2 as YYNGEE. CDR3 length: 16 amino acids. V was clipped by 0 bases and J by 2 bases; unmatched bases: 5. The CDR3 sequence is CASSVDPSGTYNEQFF. The CDR3 nucleotides read TGTGCCAGCAGCGTAGATCCTAGCGGAACCTACAATGAGCAGTTCTTC. The whole variable domain, filled in from reference TRBV9 and TRBJ2-1, reads DSGVTQTPKHLITATGQRVTLRCSPRSGDLSVYWYQQSLDQGLQFLIQYYNGEERAKGNILERFSAQQFPDLHSELNLSSLELGDSALYFCASSVDPSGTYNEQFFGPGTRLTVL.

V and J are TRBV7-2 and TRBJ2-7; D is ambiguous. This CDR3 is 14 amino acids long. Germline lookup yields CDR1 SGHTA and CDR2 FQGNSA. V was clipped by 7 bases and J by 6 bases, with 19 bases between them. CDR3 coding DNA: TGTGCCAGCACGGTGACCTCAAATGGTCGCGAGCAGTACTTC. This sequence encodes CASTVTSNGREQYF.

V is TRBV2 and J is TRBJ2-2; either TRBD1 or TRBD2 may supply D (5 bases each). V dropped 2 bases and J dropped 2 bases, with 9 bases sitting between them. The germline CDR1 and CDR2 sequences are SNHLY and FYNNEI. The CDR3 covers 15 residues. For the CDR3, the DNA is TGTGCCAGCAGTGAACTGGGGGAAAACACCGGGGAGCTGTTTTTT. Translated: CASSELGENTGELFF. The whole variable domain, filled in from reference TRBV2 and TRBJ2-2, reads EPEVTQTPSHQVTQMGQEVILRCVPISNHLYFYWYRQILGQKVEFLVSFYNNEISEKSEIFDDQFSVERPDGSNFTLKIRSTKLEDSAMYFCASSELGENTGELFFGEGSRLTVL.

The genes are TRBV4-2 and TRBJ2-1; D tentatively fits TRBD1 or TRBD2 (5 bases each). The CDR3 has 16 residues. Trimming left V 7 bases short and J 2 bases short, with 18 bases between. CDR1 is LGHNA and CDR2 is YNFKEQ in the germline V gene. In DNA form, the CDR3 reads TGTGCCAGCACCGTGGGGACGGTGTCTCCCTACAATGAGCAGTTCTTC. Protein: CASTVGTVSPYNEQFF.

As concerns this clone: This sample also contains other DNA sequences that code for the same CDR3. This chain links TRBV12-3 or TRBV12-4 with TRBJ1-1, with D possibly matching TRBD1 (5 bases). The length of the CDR3 is 13 residues. The V and J ends lost 3 bases and 4 bases respectively, with 9 bases between them. In DNA form, the CDR3 reads TGTGCCAGCAGTTTGAAAGGGGTCACTGAAGCTTTCTTT. It codes for CASSLKGVTEAFF.

V usage is TRBV29-1 and J usage is TRBJ1-2; 7 bases line up with TRBD1. The CDR3 length is 15 residues. V shed 6 bases, J shed 0 bases, and the junction held 10 bases outside the gene matches. CDR1 is SQVTM, CDR2 ANQGSEA, per germline. CDR3 sequence (DNA): TGCAGCGTCGTACAGGGGTTCTACCCTAACTATGGCTACACCTTC. Translating gives CSVVQGFYPNYGYTF.

The chain combines TRBV11-3 with TRBJ1-1; D is undetermined. The germline CDR1 and CDR2 sequences are SGHNT and YENEEA. CDR3 size: 15 residues. Trimming cost V 0 bases and J 5 bases, with 13 bases left between them. The CDR3 bases are TGTGCCAGCAGCTTAGATGGGTCAGGCTCAACTGAAGCTTTCTTT. Residues: CASSLDGSGSTEAFF.

The rearrangement uses TRBV19 and TRBJ1-6, with a possible D match to TRBD1 (5 bases). V lost 3 bases to trimming and J lost 8 bases, with 14 bases between them. The CDR3 is 15 amino acids. CDR1 is LNHDA, CDR2 SQIVND, per germline (reference sequence). CDR3 bases: TGTGCCAGTAGTATCGGGACCGGAGGGGATTCACCCCTCCACTTT. Its translation is CASSIGTGGDSPLHF.

The table lists this clone with a few counts. V and J are TRBV7-3 and TRBJ2-2; TRBD1 aligns across 7 bases. There are 16 residues in the CDR3. Germline V gene lookup returns CDR1 SGHTA and CDR2 FQGTGA. The V gene end was trimmed by 3 bases and the J gene end by 5 bases; junction bases not matched to a gene: 9. The CDR3 loop reads CASSLTLDRETGELFF. In nucleotides, the CDR3 is TGTGCCAGCAGCTTGACCCTAGACAGGGAGACCGGGGAGCTGTTTTTT.

This chain uses TRBV12-3 or TRBV12-4 with TRBJ1-2; D ambiguous. The CDR3 sequence is 13 residues long. Between the trimmed V and J ends, which lost 2 bases and 8 bases, there was a span of 12 bases. The CDR3 bases are TGTGCCAGCAGTTTACAGGACGGTTGGGGCTACACCTTC. It codes for CASSLQDGWGYTF.

This chain connects TRBV12-3 or TRBV12-4 to TRBJ1-1; D gene ambiguous. This CDR3 is 13 amino acids long. Trimming left V 6 bases short and J 4 bases short, with 12 bases between. The CDR3 nucleotides are TGTGCCAGCAGCCTCGTTAGGGTCACTGAAGCTTTCTTT. This translates into CASSLVRVTEAFF.

The V call is TRBV11-3, the J call TRBJ2-2; D remains ambiguous. The length of the CDR3 is 13 residues. Germline CDR1 reads SGHNT; CDR2 reads YENEEA. V was cut by 7 bases and J by 0 bases, with 6 bases left in between. The CDR3 nucleotides are TGTGCCAGCAACCCTTCGAACACCGGGGAGCTGTTTTTT. This encodes CASNPSNTGELFF. Filled out from reference TRBV11-3 and TRBJ2-2, the complete variable domain reads EAGVVQSPRYKIIEKKQPVAFWCNPISGHNTLYWYLQNLGQGPELLIRYENEEAVDDSQLPKDRFSAERLKGVDSTLKIQPAELGDSAVYLCASNPSNTGELFFGEGSRLTVL.

The rearrangement links TRBV4-2 to TRBJ1-3, with unresolved D. CDR1 and CDR2 (germline): LGHNA, YNFKEQ. This CDR3 spans 15 amino acids. With 6 bases removed from V and 6 bases from J, the gap between germline ends came to 18 bases. The CDR3 here is CASRTKEGGENTIYF. Written as DNA, the CDR3 is TGTGCCAGCAGAACTAAAGAGGGAGGAGAAAACACCATATATTTT.

The CDR3 loop is CASSQGPDRASEAFF. CDR3 nucleotides: TGCGCCAGCAGCCAAGGCCCCGACAGGGCTTCTGAAGCTTTCTTT. The gene calls are TRBV4-1 and TRBJ1-1; TRBD1 aligns across 7 bases. The germline V gene has CDR1 MGHRA and CDR2 YSYEKL. The CDR3 runs 15 residues. The V gene end was trimmed by 1 base and the J gene end by 6 bases; junction bases not matched to a gene: 8.

The chain recombines TRBV2 with TRBJ1-1; no definite D call. Germline CDR1 is SNHLY and CDR2 is FYNNEI. CDR3 length: 13 residues. Trimming removed 4 bases at V and 1 base at J, with 7 bases between. CDR3 amino acids: CASSGLSNTEAFF. CDR3 coding DNA: TGTGCCAGCAGTGGGCTTTCGAACACTGAAGCTTTCTTT.

The V and J genes are TRBV6-2 or TRBV6-3 and TRBJ1-4; unclear D gene. Germline V gives CDR1 MNHEY, CDR2 SVGEGT. The CDR3 totals 13 residues. The ends were cut back, 4 bases at V and 4 bases at J, with 7 bases in the middle. Here the CDR3 reads CASSLVDNEKLFF. The CDR3 DNA reads TGTGCCAGCAGTTTAGTGGATAATGAAAAACTGTTTTTT.

This clone was observed a single time. The chain recombines TRBV5-1 with TRBJ2-3, with 7 bases that match TRBD2. The J segment lost 0 bases and the V segment lost 0 bases, leaving 4 bases of the junction unmatched. CDR1 is SGHRS and CDR2 is YFSETQ in the germline V gene. This CDR3 spans 16 amino acids. DNA of the CDR3: TGCGCCAGCAGCTTGGACGGAGCGGGGAGCACAGATACGCAGTATTTT. As protein: CASSLDGAGSTDTQYF.

The J gene is TRBJ1-5, the V gene TRBV28; TRBD1 matches at 9 bases. The trim removed 0 bases at V and 6 bases at J, leaving 0 bases unmatched. The CDR3 runs 14 residues. Germline V gene data show CDR1 as MDHEN and CDR2 as SYDVKM. As DNA, the CDR3 is TGTGCCAGCAGTTTATGGGACAGGGGTCAGCCCCAGCATTTT. It is translated as CASSLWDRGQPQHF. Based on the CDR3 plus reference TRBV28 and TRBJ1-5, the full variable domain is DVKVTQSSRYLVKRTGEKVFLECVQDMDHENMFWYRQDPGLGLRLIYFSYDVKMKEKGDIPEGYSVSREKKERFSLILESASTNQTSMYLCASSLWDRGQPQHFGDGTRLSIL.

This clone was seen only once. The chain couples TRBV5-4 to TRBJ2-7; 10 positions match TRBD1. V gave up 0 bases and J gave up 1 base; unmatched junction bases: 1. CDR1 and CDR2 (germline): SGHNT, YYREEE (reference sequence). CDR3 length: 15 residues. CDR3 loop: CASSLGGQGSYEQYF. The CDR3 DNA follows: TGTGCCAGCAGCTTGGGGGGACAGGGGTCCTACGAGCAGTACTTC.

This clone was seen a handful of times. This chain joins TRBV7-8 and TRBJ2-5, with D perhaps given as TRBD1 or TRBD2 (5 bases each). Germline V gives CDR1 SGHVS, CDR2 FQNEAQ. This CDR3 has 14 amino acids. Trimming stripped 7 bases from V and 3 bases from J, with 15 bases between. This chain's CDR3 is CASTPPGTEETQYF. In DNA, the CDR3 is TGTGCCAGCACCCCCCCCGGGACGGAAGAGACCCAGTACTTC.

The V gene is TRBV28, the J gene TRBJ2-3; D gene ambiguous. The CDR3 sequence is 13 residues long. Trimming stripped 6 bases from V and 3 bases from J, with 10 bases between. The germline gives CDR1 MDHEN, CDR2 SYDVKM. In DNA form, the CDR3 reads TGTGCCAGCAGGCTTCAAGGGACAGATACGCAGTATTTT. The encoded protein is CASRLQGTDTQYF.